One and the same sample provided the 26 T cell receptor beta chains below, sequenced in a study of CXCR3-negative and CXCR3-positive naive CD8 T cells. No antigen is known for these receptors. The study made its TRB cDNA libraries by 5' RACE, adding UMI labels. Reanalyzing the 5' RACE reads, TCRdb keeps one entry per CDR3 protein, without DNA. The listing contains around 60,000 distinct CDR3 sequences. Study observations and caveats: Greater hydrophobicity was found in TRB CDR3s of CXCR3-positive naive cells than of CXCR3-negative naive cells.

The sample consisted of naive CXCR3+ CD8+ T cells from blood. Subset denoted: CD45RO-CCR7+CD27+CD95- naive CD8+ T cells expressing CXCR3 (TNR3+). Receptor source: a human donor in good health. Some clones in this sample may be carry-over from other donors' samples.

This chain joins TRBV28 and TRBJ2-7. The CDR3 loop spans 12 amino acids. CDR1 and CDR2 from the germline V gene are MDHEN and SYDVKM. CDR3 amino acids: CASGLGSYEQYF.

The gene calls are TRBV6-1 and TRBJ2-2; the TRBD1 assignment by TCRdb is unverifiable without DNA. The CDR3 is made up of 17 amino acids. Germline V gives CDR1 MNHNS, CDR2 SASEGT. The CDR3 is CASTGGGGSEDTGELFF.

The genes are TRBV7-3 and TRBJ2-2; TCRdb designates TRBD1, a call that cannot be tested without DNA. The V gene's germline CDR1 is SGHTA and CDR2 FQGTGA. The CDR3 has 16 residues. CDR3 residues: CASSTRQGANTGELFF.

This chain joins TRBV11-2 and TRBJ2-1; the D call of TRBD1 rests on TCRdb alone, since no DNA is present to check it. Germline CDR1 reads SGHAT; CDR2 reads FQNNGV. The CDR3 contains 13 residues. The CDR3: CASGQGLDNEQFF.

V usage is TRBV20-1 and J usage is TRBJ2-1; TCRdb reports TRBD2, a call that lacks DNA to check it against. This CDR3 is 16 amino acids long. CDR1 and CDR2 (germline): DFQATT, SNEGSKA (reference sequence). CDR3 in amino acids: CSARDRTSGSYNEQFF.

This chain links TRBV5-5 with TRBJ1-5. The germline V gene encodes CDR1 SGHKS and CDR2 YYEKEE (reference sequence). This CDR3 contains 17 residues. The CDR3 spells CASSPHGYEYSNQPQHF.

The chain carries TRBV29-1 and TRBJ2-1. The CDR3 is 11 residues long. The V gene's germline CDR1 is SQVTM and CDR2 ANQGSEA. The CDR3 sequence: CSVIDIYEQFF.

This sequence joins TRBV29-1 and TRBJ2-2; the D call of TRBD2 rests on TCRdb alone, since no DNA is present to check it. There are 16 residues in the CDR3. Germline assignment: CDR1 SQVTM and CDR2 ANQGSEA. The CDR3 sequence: CSALLAGGPGTGELFF.

The CDR3 spells CASSQDFGGSYNEQFF. The chain employs TRBV4-3 and TRBJ2-1. The CDR3 extends over 16 amino acids. Germline values: CDR1 LGHNA, CDR2 YSLEER.

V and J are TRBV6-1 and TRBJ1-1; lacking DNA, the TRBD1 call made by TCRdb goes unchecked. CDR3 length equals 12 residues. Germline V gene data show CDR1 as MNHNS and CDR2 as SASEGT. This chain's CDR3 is CASSTGVTEAFF.

The CDR3 reads CSARDARQDYYEQYF. This chain uses TRBV20-1 with TRBJ2-7; TCRdb picks TRBD1, but there is no DNA to check that call. CDR1 is DFQATT, CDR2 SNEGSKA, per germline (reference sequence). The CDR3 sequence is 15 residues long.

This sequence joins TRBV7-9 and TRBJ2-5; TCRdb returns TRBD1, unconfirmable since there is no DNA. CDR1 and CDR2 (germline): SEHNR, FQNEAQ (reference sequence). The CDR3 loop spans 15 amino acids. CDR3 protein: CASSPQGGAQETQYF.

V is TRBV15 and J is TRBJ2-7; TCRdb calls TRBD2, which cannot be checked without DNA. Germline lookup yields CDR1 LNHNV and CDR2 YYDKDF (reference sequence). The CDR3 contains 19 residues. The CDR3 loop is CATSTPISGSGGPRYEQYF.

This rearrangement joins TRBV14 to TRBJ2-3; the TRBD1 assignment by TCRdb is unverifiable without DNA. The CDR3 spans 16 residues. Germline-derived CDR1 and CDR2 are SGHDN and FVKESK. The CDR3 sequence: CASSQGVGQSTDTQYF.

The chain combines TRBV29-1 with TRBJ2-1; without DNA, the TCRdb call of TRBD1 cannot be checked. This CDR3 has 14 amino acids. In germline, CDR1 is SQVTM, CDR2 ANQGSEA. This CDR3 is CSVEKGTGLYEQFF.

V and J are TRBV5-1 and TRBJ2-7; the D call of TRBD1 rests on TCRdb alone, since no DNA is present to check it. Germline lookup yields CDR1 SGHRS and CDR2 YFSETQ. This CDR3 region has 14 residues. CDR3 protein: CASSLTGSSYEQYF.

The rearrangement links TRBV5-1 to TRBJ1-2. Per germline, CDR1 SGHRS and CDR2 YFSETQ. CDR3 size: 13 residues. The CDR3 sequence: CASSGLTNYGYTF. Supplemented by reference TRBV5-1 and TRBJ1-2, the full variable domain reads KAGVTQTPRYLIKTRGQQVTLSCSPISGHRSVSWYQQTPGQGLQFLFEYFSETQRNKGNFPGRFSGRQFSNSRSEMNVSTLELGDSALYLCASSGLTNYGYTFGSGTRLTVV.

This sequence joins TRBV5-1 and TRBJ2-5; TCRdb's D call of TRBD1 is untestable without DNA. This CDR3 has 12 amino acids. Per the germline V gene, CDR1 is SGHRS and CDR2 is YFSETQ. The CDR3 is CASSRRDTAQYF.

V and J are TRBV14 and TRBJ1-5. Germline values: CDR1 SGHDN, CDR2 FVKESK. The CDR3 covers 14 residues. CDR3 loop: CASSQGPHNQPQHF.

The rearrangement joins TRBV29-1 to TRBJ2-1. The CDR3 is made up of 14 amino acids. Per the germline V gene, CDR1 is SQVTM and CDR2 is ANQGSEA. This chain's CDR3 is CSVEYDVSYNEQLF.

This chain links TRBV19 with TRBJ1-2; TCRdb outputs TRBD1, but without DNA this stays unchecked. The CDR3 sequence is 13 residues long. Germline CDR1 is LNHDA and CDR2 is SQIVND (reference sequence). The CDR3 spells CASSMGGAYGYTF. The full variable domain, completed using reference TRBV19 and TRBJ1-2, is DGGITQSPKYLFRKEGQNVTLSCEQNLNHDAMYWYRQDPGQGLRLIYYSQIVNDFQKGDIAEGYSVSREKKESFPLTVTSAQKNPTAFYLCASSMGGAYGYTFGSGTRLTVV.

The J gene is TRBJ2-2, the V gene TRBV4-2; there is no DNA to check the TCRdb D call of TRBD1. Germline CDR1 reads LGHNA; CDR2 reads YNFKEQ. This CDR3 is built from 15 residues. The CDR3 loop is CASSRSGGVGGELFF.

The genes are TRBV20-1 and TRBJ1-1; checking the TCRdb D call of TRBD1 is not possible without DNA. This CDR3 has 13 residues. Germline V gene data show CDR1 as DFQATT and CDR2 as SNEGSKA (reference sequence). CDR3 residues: CSARILGDTEAFF.

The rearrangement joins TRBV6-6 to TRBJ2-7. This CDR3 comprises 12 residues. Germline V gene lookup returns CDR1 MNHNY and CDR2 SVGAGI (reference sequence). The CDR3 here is CASSHVAYEQYF.

CDR3 sequence reads: CSASASDYEQYF. J is TRBJ2-7 and V is TRBV29-1; no DNA is available, so the TRBD2 call from TCRdb remains unchecked. CDR3 length equals 12 residues. CDR1 is SQVTM, CDR2 ANQGSEA, per germline.

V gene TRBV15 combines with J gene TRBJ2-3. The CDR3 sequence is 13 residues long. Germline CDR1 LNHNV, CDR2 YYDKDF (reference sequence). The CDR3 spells CASSRVLADTQYF.